This T cell receptor (beta chain) was retrieved from a study of CD8+ T cells in alopecia areata. Study details: Scoring of treated patients' severity used the percentage of affected scalp area. The study, taken as a whole, reports: Scalp data also include sequences from resident alphabeta T cells of normal skin.

RNA was extracted and reverse transcribed into cDNA as the sequencing template. The repertoire was sequenced with immunoSEQ multiplex PCR; TCRdb's copy has only in-frame clones and lacks some. The sample has 200,000 to 250,000 clones; 64% are singletons. This clone appeared a few times. The antigen remains unidentified. This CDR3 is 14 amino acids long. The germline V and J ends were trimmed by 4 bases and 3 bases, with 12 bases remaining between them. Germline V CDR1 and CDR2: GTSNPN, SVGIG (reference sequence). Treatment reported: oral pan-JAK inhibitor, 5-10 mg twice daily. The source material was CD4+ T cells sorted from blood, sampled at week 4, from a patient treated with tofacitinib. The rearrangement joins TRBV30 to TRBJ2-2; D may be TRBD1 (6 bases). The clonotype comes from a human donor with alopecia areata. The CDR3 nucleotides read TGTGCCTGGAAAATGGGACATTACACCGGGGAGCTGTTTTTT. This sequence encodes CAWKMGHYTGELFF.